This T cell receptor beta chain was sequenced for a study of cytomegalovirus exposure and HLA in healthy donors. The PCR made use of 60 Vbeta and 13 Jbeta primers. Clones were read by immunoSEQ multiplex PCR, and TCRdb kept only the in-frame ones, dropping some. The sample yields fewer than 150,000 clones, roughly 67% seen once. CDR1 is MNHNS, CDR2 SASEGT, per germline. The CDR3 runs 14 residues. The V end lost 4 bases, the J end lost 4 bases, and 13 bases lay between the germline ends. Whole-study results and caveats: Earlier findings revealed that most TCR beta V segments proved productive either about 90% or about 30% of the time. It was 150 or so TCR beta chains that were listed as cytomegalovirus-associated. A link between a missense DCLRE1C variant and TCR beta V- and J-gene trimming emerged from a later analysis.

In regard to this clone: The antigen remains unidentified.

The sequencing input was PBMCs. The chain combines TRBV6-1 with TRBJ1-2, with D possibly being TRBD1 (6 bases). This clonotype was obtained from a man younger than 35 in good health and CMV-seropositive. The CDR3 sequence is CASSGKGGAYGYTF. CDR3 sequence (DNA): TGTGCCAGCAGTGGCAAGGGGGGGGCCTATGGCTACACCTTC.